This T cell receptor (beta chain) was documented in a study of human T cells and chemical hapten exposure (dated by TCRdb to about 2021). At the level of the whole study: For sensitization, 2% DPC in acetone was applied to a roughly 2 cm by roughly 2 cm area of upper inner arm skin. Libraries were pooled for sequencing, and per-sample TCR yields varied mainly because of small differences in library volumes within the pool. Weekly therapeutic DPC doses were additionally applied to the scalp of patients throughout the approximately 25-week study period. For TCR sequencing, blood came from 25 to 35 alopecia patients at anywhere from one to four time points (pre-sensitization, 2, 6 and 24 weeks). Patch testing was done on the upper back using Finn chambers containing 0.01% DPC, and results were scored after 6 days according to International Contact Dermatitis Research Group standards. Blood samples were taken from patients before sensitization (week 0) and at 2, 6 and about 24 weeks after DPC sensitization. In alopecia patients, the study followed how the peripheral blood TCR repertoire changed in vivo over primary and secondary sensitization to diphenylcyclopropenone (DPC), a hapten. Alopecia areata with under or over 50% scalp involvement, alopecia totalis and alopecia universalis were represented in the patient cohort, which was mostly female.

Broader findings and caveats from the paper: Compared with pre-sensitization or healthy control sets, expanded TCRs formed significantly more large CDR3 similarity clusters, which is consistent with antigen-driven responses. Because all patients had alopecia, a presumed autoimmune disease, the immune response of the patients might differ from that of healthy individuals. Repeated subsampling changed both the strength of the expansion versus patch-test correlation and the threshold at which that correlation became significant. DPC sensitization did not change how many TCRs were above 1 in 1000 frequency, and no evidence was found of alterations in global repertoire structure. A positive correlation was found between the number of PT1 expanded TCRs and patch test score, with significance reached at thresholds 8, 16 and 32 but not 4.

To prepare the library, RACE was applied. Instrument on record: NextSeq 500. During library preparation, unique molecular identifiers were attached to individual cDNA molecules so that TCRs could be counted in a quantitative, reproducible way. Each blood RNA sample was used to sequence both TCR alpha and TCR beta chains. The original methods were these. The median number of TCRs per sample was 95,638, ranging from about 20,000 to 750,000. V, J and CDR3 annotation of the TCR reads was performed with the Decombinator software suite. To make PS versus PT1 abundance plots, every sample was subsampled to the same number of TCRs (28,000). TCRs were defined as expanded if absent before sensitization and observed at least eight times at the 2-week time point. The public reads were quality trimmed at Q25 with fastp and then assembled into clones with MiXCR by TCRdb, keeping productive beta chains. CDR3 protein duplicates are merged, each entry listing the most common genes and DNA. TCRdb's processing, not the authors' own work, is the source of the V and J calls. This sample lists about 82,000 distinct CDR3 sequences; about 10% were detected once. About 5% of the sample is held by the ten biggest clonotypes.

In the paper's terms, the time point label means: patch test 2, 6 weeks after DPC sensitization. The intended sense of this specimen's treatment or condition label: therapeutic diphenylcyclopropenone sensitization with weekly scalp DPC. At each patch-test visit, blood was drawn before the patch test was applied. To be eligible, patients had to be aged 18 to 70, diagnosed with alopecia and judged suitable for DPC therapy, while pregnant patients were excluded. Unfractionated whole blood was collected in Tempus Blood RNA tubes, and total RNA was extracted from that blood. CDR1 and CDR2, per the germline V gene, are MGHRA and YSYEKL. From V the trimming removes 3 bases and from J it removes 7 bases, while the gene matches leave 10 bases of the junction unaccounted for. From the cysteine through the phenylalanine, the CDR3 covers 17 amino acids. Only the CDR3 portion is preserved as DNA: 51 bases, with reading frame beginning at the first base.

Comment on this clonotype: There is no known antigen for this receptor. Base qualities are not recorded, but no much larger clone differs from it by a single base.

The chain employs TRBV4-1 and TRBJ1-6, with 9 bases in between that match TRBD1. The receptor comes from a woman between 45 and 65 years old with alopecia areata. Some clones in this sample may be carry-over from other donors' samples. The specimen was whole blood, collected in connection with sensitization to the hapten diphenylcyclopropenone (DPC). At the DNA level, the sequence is TGCGCCAGCAGCCATTTAGGACAGGGGCTACAGAATTCACCCCTCCACTTT. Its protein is CASSHLGQGLQNSPLHF.